This entry lists 2 T cell receptor beta chains sequenced from one sample in a study of cytomegalovirus exposure and HLA in healthy donors (dated by TCRdb to the late 2010s). The receptor library was made with the immunoSEQ multiplex PCR assay. For the multiplex PCR, a mixture combining 60 forward primers for TCR Vbeta segments and 13 reverse primers for TCR Jbeta segments was used. The clones in this table, taken by TCRdb from immuneACCESS, are in-frame only. Not every clone is retained; where verified, under half of the shortfall comes from an unresolved V gene, and the cause of the rest is unknown. The sample table lists 150,000 to 200,000 clones, roughly four fifths of them with a count of one. The ten top clones hold about 4% of the sample. Sequenced: PBMCs. These TCRs come from a middle-aged man in good health and CMV-seropositive.

The V gene is TRBV5-1, the J gene TRBJ2-1, with 8 bases matching TRBD2. CDR1 is SGHRS and CDR2 is YFSETQ in the germline V gene. The CDR3 runs 16 residues. Trimming removed 0 bases from V and 6 bases from J; junction bases left unmatched: 8. The CDR3, as DNA: TGCGCCAGCAGCTTGGGAACCGGGACTAGTGTCAATGAGCAGTTCTTC. Amino acid sequence: CASSLGTGTSVNEQFF.

This chain joins TRBV28 and TRBJ2-7; D perhaps matches TRBD2 (6 bases). Germline V CDR1 and CDR2: MDHEN, SYDVKM. The CDR3 spans 13 residues. V dropped 8 bases and J dropped 0 bases, with 11 bases sitting between them. In nucleotides, the CDR3 is TGTGCCAGCCGTAGCGGAGACTCCTACGAGCAGTACTTC. Its protein product is CASRSGDSYEQYF.